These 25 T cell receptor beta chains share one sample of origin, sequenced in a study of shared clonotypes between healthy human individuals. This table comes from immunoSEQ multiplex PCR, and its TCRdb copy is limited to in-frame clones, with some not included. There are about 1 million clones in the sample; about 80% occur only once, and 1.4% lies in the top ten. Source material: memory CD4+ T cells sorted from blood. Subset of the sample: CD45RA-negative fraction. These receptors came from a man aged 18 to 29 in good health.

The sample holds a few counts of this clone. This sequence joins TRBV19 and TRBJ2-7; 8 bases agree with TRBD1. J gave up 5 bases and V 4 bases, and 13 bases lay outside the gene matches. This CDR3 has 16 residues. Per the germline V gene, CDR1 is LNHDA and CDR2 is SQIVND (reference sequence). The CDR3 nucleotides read TGTGCCAGTAGTAGGGCAGGGGGCTTATCGTTCCACGAGCAGTACTTC. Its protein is CASSRAGGLSFHEQYF.

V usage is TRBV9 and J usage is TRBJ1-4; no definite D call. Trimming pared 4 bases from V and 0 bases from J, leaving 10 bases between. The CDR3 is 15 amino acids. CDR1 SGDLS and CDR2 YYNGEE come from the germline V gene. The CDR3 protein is CASSRGWATNEKLFF. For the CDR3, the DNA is TGTGCCAGCAGCCGTGGGTGGGCAACTAATGAAAAACTGTTTTTT.

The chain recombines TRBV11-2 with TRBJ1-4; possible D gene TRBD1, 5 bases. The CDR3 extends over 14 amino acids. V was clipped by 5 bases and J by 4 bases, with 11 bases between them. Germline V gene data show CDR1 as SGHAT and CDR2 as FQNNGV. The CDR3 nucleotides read TGTGCCAGCAGCCGGGACGTTAGTAATGAAAAACTGTTTTTT. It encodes CASSRDVSNEKLFF. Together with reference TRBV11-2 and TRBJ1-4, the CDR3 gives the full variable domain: EAGVAQSPRYKIIEKRQSVAFWCNPISGHATLYWYQQILGQGPKLLIQFQNNGVVDDSQLPKDRFSAERLKGVDSTLKIQPAKLEDSAVYLCASSRDVSNEKLFFGSGTQLSVL.

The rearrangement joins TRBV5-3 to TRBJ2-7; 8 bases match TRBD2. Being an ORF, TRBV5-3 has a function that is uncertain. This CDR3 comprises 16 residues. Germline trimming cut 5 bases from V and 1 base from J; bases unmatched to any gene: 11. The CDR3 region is CARSYPMVAGSYEQYF. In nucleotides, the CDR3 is TGTGCCAGAAGTTACCCCATGGTAGCGGGGTCCTACGAGCAGTACTTC.

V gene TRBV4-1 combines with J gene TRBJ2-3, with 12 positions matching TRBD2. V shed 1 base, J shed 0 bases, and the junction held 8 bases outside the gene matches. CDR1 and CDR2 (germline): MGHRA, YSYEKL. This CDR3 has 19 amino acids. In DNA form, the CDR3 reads TGCGCCAGCAGCCAAGTTCCGACTAGCGGGAGACCTAGCACAGATACGCAGTATTTT. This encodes CASSQVPTSGRPSTDTQYF.

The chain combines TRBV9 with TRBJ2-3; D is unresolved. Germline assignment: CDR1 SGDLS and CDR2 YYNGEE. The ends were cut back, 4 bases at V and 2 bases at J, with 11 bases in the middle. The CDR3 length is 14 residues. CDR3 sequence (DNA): TGTGCCAGCAGCCTACCGCCTTTCACAGATACGCAGTATTTT. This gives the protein CASSLPPFTDTQYF.

CDR3 in amino acids: CASSEAHYGYTF. CDR3 DNA: TGTGCCAGCAGTGAAGCCCACTATGGCTACACCTTC. The chain joins TRBV2 to TRBJ1-2; D not resolved. The V and J ends lost 0 bases and 3 bases respectively, with 2 bases between them. Germline CDR1 and CDR2: SNHLY and FYNNEI. The CDR3 length is 12 residues.

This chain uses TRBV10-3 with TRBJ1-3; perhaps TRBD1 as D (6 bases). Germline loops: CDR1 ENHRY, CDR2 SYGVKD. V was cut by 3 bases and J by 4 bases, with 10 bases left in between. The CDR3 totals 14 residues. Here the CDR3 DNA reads TGTGCCATCAGTGAAGCGGGGGCAGGAAACACCATATATTTT. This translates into CAISEAGAGNTIYF.

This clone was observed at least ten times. The CDR3 region has the DNA TGTGCCAGCAGCACAACTAGCTTCCCTTACGAGCAGTACTTC. It translates to CASSTTSFPYEQYF. The rearrangement links TRBV7-8 to TRBJ2-7, with D perhaps TRBD2 (6 bases). The CDR3 spans 14 residues. Germline CDR1 is SGHVS and CDR2 is FQNEAQ. V shed 5 bases and J shed 4 bases, with 15 bases lying between them.

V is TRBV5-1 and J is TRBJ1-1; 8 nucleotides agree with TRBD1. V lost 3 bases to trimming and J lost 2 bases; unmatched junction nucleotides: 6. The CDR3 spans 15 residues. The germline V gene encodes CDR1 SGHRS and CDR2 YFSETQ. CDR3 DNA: TGCGCCAGCAGCTGGTCAGGGGGCGATAACACTGAAGCTTTCTTT. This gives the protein CASSWSGGDNTEAFF.

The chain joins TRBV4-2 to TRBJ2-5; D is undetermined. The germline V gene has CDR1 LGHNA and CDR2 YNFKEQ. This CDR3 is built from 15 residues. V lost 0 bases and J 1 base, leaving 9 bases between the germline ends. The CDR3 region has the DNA TGTGCCAGCAGCCAAGATTCCCGGGCCCAAGAGACCCAGTACTTC. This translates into CASSQDSRAQETQYF.

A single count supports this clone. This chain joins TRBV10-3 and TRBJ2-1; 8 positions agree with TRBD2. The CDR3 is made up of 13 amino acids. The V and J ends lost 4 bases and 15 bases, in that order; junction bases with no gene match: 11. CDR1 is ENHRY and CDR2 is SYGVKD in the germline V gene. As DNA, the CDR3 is TGTGCCATCAGTGCCGGGGGGGCCAGGCCCCCGTTCTTC. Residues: CAISAGGARPPFF.

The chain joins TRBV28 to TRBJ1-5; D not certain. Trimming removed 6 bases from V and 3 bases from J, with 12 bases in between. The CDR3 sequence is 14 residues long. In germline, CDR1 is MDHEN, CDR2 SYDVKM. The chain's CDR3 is CASSTGAVNQPQHF. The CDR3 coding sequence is TGTGCCAGCAGCACGGGCGCCGTCAATCAGCCCCAGCATTTT.

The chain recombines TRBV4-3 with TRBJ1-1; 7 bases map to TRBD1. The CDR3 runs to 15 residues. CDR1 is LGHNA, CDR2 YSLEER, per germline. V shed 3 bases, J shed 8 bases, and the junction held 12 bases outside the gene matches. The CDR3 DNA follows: TGCGCCAGCAGCCAGAGGGGGACAGCCTCCTTAGAAGCTTTCTTT. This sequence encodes CASSQRGTASLEAFF.

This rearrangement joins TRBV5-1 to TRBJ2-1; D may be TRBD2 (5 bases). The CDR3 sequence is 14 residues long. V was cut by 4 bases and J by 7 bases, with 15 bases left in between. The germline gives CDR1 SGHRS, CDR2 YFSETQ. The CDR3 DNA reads TGCGCCAGCAGCCCCCGAGAGGGCCTAAATGAGCAGTTCTTC. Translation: CASSPREGLNEQFF.

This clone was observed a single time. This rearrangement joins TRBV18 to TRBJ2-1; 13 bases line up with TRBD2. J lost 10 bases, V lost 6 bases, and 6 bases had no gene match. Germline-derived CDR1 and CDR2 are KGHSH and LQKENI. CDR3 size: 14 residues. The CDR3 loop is CASSTGTSGVEQFF. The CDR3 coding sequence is TGTGCCAGCTCTACCGGGACTAGCGGGGTAGAGCAGTTCTTC.

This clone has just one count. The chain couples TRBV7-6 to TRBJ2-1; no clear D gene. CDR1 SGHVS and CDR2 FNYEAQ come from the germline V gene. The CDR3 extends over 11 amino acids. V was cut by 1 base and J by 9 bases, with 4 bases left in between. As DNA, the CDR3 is TGTGCCAGCAGCTTAGGCGGTGAGCAGTTCTTC. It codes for CASSLGGEQFF.

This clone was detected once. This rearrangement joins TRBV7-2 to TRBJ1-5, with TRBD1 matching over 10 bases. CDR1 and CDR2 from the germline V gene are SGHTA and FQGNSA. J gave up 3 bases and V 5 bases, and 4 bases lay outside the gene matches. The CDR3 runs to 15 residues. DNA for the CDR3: TGTGCCAGCAGCCGACAGGGGGCGGCCAATCAGCCCCAGCATTTT. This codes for CASSRQGAANQPQHF.

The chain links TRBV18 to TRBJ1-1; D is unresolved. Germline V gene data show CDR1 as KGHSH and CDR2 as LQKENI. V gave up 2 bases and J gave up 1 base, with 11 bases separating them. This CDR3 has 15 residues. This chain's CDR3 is CASSPGRPTNTEAFF. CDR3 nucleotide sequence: TGTGCCAGCTCACCAGGCAGGCCTACGAACACTGAAGCTTTCTTT.

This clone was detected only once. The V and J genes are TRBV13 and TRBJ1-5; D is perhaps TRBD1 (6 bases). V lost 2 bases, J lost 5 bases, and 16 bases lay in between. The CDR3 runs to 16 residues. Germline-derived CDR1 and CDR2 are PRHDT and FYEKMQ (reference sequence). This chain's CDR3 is CASSLRETGGHQPQHF. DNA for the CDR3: TGTGCCAGCAGCTTAAGGGAGACGGGGGGCCATCAGCCCCAGCATTTT. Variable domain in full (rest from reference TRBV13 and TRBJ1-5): AAGVIQSPRHLIKEKRETATLKCYPIPRHDTVYWYQQGPGQDPQFLISFYEKMQSDKGSIPDRFSAQQFSDYHSELNMSSLELGDSALYFCASSLRETGGHQPQHFGDGTRLSIL.

The CDR3 loop reads CASSSTGESSGANVLTF. DNA for the CDR3: TGTGCCAGCAGCTCGACAGGGGAGAGCTCTGGGGCCAACGTCCTGACTTTC. The J gene is TRBJ2-6, the V gene TRBV5-4; 8 bases match TRBD1. The CDR3 is 17 amino acids. CDR1 is SGHNT, CDR2 YYREEE, per germline (reference sequence). Losses at the gene ends were 3 bases for V and 0 bases for J; bases not matched to a gene: 5.

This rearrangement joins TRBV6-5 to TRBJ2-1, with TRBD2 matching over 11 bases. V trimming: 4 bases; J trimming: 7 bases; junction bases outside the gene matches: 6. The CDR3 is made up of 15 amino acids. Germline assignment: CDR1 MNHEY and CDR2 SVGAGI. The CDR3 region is CASSLTSGAFNEQFF. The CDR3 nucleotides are TGTGCCAGCAGTTTGACTAGCGGGGCTTTTAATGAGCAGTTCTTC.

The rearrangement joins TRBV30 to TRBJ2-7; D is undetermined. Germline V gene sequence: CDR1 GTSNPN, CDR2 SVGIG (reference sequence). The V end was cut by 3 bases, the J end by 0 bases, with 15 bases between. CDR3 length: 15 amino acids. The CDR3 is CAWRGSDGISYEQYF. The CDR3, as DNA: TGTGCCTGGAGGGGCTCGGACGGAATCTCCTACGAGCAGTACTTC. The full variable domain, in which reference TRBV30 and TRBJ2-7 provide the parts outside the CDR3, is SQTIHQWPATLVQPVGSPLSLECTVEGTSNPNLYWYRQAAGRGLQLLFYSVGIGQISSEVPQNLSASRPQDRQFILSSKKLLLSDSGFYLCAWRGSDGISYEQYFGPGTRLTVT.

The CDR3: CASSQDGWGNEQFF. DNA for the CDR3: TGTGCCAGCAGCCAAGATGGATGGGGCAATGAGCAGTTCTTC. This rearrangement joins TRBV14 to TRBJ2-1; D call uncertain. Germline CDR1 reads SGHDN; CDR2 reads FVKESK. Deletions cut 0 bases from V and 6 bases from J, with 9 bases between. The CDR3 is made up of 14 amino acids. The full variable domain, in which reference TRBV14 and TRBJ2-1 provide the parts outside the CDR3, is EAGVTQFPSHSVIEKGQTVTLRCDPISGHDNLYWYRRVMGKEIKFLLHFVKESKQDESGMPNNRFLAERTGGTYSTLKVQPAELEDSGVYFCASSQDGWGNEQFFGPGTRLTVL.

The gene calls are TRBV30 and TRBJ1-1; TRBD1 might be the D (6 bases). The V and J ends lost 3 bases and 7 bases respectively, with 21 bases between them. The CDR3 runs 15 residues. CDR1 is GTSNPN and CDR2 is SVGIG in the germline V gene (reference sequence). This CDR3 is CAWSRQGGAHFEAFF. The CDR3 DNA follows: TGTGCCTGGAGCCGACAAGGGGGGGCTCATTTTGAAGCTTTCTTT.